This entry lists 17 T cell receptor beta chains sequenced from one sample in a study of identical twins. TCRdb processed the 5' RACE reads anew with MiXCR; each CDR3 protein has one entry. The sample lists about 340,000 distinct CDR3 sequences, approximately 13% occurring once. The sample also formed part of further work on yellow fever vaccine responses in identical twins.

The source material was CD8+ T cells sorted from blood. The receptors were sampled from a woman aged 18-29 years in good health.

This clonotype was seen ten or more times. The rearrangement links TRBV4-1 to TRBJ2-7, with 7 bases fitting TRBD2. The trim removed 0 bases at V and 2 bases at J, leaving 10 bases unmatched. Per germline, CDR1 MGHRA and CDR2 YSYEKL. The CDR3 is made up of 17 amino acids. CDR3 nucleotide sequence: TGCGCCAGCAGCCAAGAGGCTAGCGGACCCAGGGCCTACGAGCAGTACTTC. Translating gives CASSQEASGPRAYEQYF.

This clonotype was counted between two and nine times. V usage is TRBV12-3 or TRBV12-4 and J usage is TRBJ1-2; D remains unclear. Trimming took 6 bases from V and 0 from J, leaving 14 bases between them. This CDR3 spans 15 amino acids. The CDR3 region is CASSLRTGANYGYTF. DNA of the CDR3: TGTGCCAGCAGCTTGAGGACGGGAGCTAACTATGGCTACACCTTC.

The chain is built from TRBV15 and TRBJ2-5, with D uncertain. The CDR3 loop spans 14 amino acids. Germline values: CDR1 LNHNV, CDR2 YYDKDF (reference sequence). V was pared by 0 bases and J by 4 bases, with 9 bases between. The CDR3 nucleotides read TGTGCCACCAGCAGAGATATGACTCGAGAGACCCAGTACTTC. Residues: CATSRDMTRETQYF.

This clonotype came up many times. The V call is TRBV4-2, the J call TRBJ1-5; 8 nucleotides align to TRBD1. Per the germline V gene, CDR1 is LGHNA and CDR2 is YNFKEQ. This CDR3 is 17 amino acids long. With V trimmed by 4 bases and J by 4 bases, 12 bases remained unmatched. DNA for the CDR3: TGTGCCAGCAGCCGATTCGCAGGACAGGGCGGTAATCAGCCCCAGCATTTT. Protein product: CASSRFAGQGGNQPQHF.

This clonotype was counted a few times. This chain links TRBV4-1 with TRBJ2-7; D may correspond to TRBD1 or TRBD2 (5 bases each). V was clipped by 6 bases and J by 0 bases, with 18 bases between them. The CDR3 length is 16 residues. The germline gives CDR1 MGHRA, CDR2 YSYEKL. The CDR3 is CASSRGALESSYEQYV. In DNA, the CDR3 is TGCGCCAGCAGTCGAGGGGCCCTCGAAAGCTCCTACGAGCAGTACGTC.

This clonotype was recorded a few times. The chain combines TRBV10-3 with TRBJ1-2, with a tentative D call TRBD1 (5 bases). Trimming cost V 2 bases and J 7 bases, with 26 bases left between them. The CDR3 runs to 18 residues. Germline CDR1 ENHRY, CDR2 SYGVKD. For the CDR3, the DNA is TGTGCCATCAGTGAGGATGGGAGAGTGACAACCCCCGGGGGTGGCTACACCTTC. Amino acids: CAISEDGRVTTPGGGYTF.

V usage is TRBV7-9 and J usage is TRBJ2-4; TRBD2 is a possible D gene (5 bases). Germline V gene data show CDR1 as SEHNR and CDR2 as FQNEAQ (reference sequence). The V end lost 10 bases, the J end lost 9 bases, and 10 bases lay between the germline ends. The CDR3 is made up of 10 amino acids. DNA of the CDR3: TGTGCCACGGGTGCGGGCATTCAGTACTTC. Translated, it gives CATGAGIQYF. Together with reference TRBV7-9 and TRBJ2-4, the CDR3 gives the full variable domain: DTGVSQNPRHKITKRGQNVTFRCDPISEHNRLYWYRQTLGQGPEFLTYFQNEAQLEKSRLLSDRFSAERPKGSFSTLEIQRTEQGDSAMYLCATGAGIQYFGAGTRLSVL.

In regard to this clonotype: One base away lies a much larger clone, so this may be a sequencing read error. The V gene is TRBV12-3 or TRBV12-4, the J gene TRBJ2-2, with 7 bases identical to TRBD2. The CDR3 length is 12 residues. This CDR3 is CANSSGGGELFF. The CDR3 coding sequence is TGTGCCAACAGTTCGGGGGGCGGGGAGCTGTTTTTT.

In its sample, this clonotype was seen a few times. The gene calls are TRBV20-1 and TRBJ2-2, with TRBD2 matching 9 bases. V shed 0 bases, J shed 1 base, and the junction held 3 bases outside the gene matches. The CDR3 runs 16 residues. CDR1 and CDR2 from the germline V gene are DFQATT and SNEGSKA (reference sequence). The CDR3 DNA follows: TGCAGTGCTAGAGAAATAGCGGGGGTGAACACCGGGGAGCTGTTTTTT. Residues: CSAREIAGVNTGELFF.

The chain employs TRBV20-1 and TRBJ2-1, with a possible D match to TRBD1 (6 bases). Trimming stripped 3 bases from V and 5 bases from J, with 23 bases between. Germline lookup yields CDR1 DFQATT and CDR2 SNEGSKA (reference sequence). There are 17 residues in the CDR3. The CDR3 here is CSASPLGCRGDDNEQFF. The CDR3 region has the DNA TGCAGTGCTAGCCCTCTAGGATGCAGGGGAGATGACAATGAGCAGTTCTTC.

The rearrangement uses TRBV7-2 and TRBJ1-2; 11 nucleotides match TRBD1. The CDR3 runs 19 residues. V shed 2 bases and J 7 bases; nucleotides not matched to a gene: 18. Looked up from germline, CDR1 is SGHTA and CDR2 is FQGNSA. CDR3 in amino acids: CASSLPLQWTGGGRIGYTF. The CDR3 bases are TGTGCCAGCAGCTTACCCCTACAATGGACAGGGGGCGGGCGGATTGGCTACACCTTC.

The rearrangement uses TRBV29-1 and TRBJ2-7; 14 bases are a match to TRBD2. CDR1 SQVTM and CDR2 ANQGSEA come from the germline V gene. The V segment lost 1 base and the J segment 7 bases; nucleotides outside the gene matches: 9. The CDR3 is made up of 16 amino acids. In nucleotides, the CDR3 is TGCAGCGTTGAAGGGACACAGACTAGCGGGAGGGAGGAGCAGTACTTC. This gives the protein CSVEGTQTSGREEQYF.

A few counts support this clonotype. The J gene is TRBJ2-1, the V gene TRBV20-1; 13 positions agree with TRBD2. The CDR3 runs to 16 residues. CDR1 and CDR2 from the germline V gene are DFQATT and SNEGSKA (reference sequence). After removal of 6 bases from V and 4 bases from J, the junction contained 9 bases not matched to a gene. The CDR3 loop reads CSAQWTSGGQYNEQFF. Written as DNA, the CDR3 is TGCAGTGCGCAATGGACTAGCGGGGGACAATACAATGAGCAGTTCTTC.

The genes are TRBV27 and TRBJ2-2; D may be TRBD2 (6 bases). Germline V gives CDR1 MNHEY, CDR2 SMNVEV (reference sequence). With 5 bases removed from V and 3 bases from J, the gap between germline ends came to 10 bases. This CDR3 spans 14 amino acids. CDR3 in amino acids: CASSGGLDTGELFF. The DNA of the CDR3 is TGTGCCAGCAGTGGAGGGCTGGACACCGGGGAGCTGTTTTTT.

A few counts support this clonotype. CDR3 region: CASSLVWGAGNEQYF. CDR3 sequence (DNA): TGCGCCAGCAGCTTGGTGTGGGGGGCTGGAAACGAGCAGTACTTC. This chain uses TRBV5-1 with TRBJ2-7, with D perhaps TRBD1 or TRBD2 (6 bases each). The CDR3 has 15 amino acids. Germline-derived CDR1 and CDR2 are SGHRS and YFSETQ. Deletions cut 0 bases from V and 5 bases from J, with 15 bases between.

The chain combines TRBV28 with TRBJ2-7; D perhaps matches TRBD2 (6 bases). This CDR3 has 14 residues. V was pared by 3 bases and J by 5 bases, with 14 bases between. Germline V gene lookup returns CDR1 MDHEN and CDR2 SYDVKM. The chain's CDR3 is CASSFYGSAHEQYF. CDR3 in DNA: TGTGCCAGCAGTTTCTACGGGAGTGCCCACGAGCAGTACTTC.

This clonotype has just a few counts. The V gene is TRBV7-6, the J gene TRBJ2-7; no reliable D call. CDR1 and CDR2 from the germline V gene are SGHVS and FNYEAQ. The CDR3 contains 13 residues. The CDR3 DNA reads TGTGCCAGCAGCTTAGCTCTCTCCCACGAGCAGTACGTC. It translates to CASSLALSHEQYV.